One sample yielded the 26 T cell receptor beta chains listed below, sequenced in a study of CD8 T cells in acute hepatitis C reinfection. Generated by immunoSEQ multiplex PCR, the TCRdb table keeps only in-frame clones and is missing some. The table includes around 36,000 clones, around 85% detected once. The time point here: naive CD8 control sorted from an acute-time-point sample. The sample comprised naive CD8+ T cells from PBMCs. The receptors were gathered from a woman under 30 who spontaneously cleared hepatitis C infection.

This chain connects TRBV7-3 to TRBJ2-7; D is uncertain. The CDR3 is made up of 17 amino acids. Trimming removed 2 bases from V and 3 bases from J, with 20 bases in between. Germline CDR1 SGHTA, CDR2 FQGTGA. The CDR3 here is CASSLGEGEKPFYEQYF. DNA for the CDR3: TGTGCCAGCAGCTTAGGGGAAGGAGAGAAGCCCTTCTACGAGCAGTACTTC.

This clone was counted only a few times. The CDR3 DNA is TGCGCCAGCAGCCAAGTCTTTGACAATGAGCAGTTCTTC. Its translation is CASSQVFDNEQFF. The V gene is TRBV4-1, the J gene TRBJ2-1; no definite D call. The CDR3 runs to 13 residues. V was shortened by 1 base and J by 5 bases, with 6 bases between the two germline ends. Looked up from germline, CDR1 is MGHRA and CDR2 is YSYEKL.

This chain joins TRBV7-9 and TRBJ1-4, with 8 positions matching TRBD1. CDR3 length: 15 residues. CDR1 and CDR2 from the germline V gene are SEHNR and FQNEAQ (reference sequence). J gave up 8 bases and V 5 bases, and 10 bases lay outside the gene matches. CDR3 amino acids: CASSPLPGTGEKLFF. CDR3 nucleotides: TGTGCCAGCAGCCCCTTACCCGGGACAGGCGAAAAACTGTTTTTT.

V and J are TRBV9 and TRBJ2-7, with 10 bases fitting TRBD2. The CDR3 sequence is 15 residues long. The V segment lost 0 bases and the J segment 2 bases; nucleotides outside the gene matches: 2. Germline V CDR1 and CDR2: SGDLS, YYNGEE. The CDR3 protein is CASSVGTSGAYEQYF. As DNA, the CDR3 is TGTGCCAGCAGCGTAGGTACTAGCGGGGCCTACGAGCAGTACTTC.

This rearrangement joins TRBV12-5 to TRBJ1-1; D might be TRBD1 (5 bases). Trimming removed 5 bases at V and 4 bases at J, with 14 bases between. Germline V lookup: CDR1 LGHNT, CDR2 FRNRAP. The CDR3 sequence is 14 residues long. The CDR3 sequence is CASGRGDAPTEAFF. The CDR3 DNA reads as TGTGCTAGTGGTAGAGGGGACGCGCCCACTGAAGCTTTCTTT.

The V gene is TRBV10-3, the J gene TRBJ2-1; 14 nucleotides line up with TRBD2. This CDR3 has 18 residues. V was pared by 1 base and J by 0 bases, with 2 bases of the junction left unmatched. CDR1 and CDR2 (germline): ENHRY, SYGVKD. The CDR3: CAISELGTSGSSYNEQFF. The DNA of the CDR3 is TGTGCCATCAGTGAGTTAGGGACTAGCGGGAGCTCCTACAATGAGCAGTTCTTC.

This clone occurred a few times. The chain recombines TRBV9 with TRBJ1-2, with 7 bases matching TRBD1. Germline V gives CDR1 SGDLS, CDR2 YYNGEE. CDR3 length equals 14 residues. V gave up 0 bases and J gave up 4 bases; unmatched junction bases: 3. The CDR3 sequence: CASSVDDRVYGYTF. The DNA for the CDR3 is TGTGCCAGCAGCGTAGACGACAGGGTCTATGGCTACACCTTC.

The rearrangement uses TRBV7-2 and TRBJ2-5, with TRBD1 identical over 7 bases. Germline lookup yields CDR1 SGHTA and CDR2 FQGNSA. V shed 4 bases and J 3 bases; nucleotides not matched to a gene: 2. The CDR3 runs 13 residues. The CDR3 coding sequence is TGTGCCAGCAGCTCCGGGACAGAAGAGACCCAGTACTTC. It specifies CASSSGTEETQYF. Full variable domain (missing parts from reference TRBV7-2 and TRBJ2-5): GAGVSQSPSNKVTEKGKDVELRCDPISGHTALYWYRQSLGQGLEFLIYFQGNSAPDKSGLPSDRFSAERTGGSVSTLTIQRTQQEDSAVYLCASSSGTEETQYFGPGTRLLVL.

The rearrangement joins TRBV4-1 to TRBJ1-1; TRBD1 agrees at 9 bases. The trim removed 7 bases at V and 6 bases at J, leaving 27 bases unmatched. CDR1 and CDR2 (germline): MGHRA, YSYEKL. CDR3 length: 20 residues. The CDR3 sequence: CASTVTGTGFLSGSLAEAFF. The CDR3 DNA follows: TGCGCCAGCACAGTTACCGGGACAGGGTTCTTGTCTGGGTCTTTGGCTGAAGCTTTCTTT.

This chain connects TRBV27 to TRBJ2-7; a possible D gene is TRBD2 (5 bases). The CDR3 contains 18 residues. Germline V gene data show CDR1 as MNHEY and CDR2 as SMNVEV (reference sequence). V shed 5 bases and J shed 2 bases, with 25 bases lying between them. Here the CDR3 DNA reads TGTGCCAGCAGTCTAGCCCCCCTACCTTCCAGGAACCCCTACGAGCAGTACTTC. Its protein is CASSLAPLPSRNPYEQYF.

The gene calls are TRBV7-8 and TRBJ2-5, with 9 positions matching TRBD1. This CDR3 is 16 amino acids long. Germline lookup yields CDR1 SGHVS and CDR2 FQNEAQ. Trimming cost V 5 bases and J 5 bases; bases outside gene matches: 12. The DNA of the CDR3 is TGTGCCAGCAGCCTTCCTACCGGGACAGGGAGGGAGACCCAGTACTTC. As protein: CASSLPTGTGRETQYF.

CDR3 region: CASKYVGDTEAFF. The CDR3 DNA reads as TGTGCCAGCAAATACGTGGGGGACACTGAAGCTTTCTTT. This rearrangement joins TRBV6-5 to TRBJ1-1; tentatively, D is TRBD1 (5 bases). Germline assignment: CDR1 MNHEY and CDR2 SVGAGI. The germline V and J ends were trimmed by 7 bases and 3 bases, with 12 bases remaining between them. CDR3 length: 13 residues.

V usage is TRBV6-4 and J usage is TRBJ1-2; 7 nucleotides match TRBD1. CDR3 length equals 15 residues. V was pared by 10 bases and J by 6 bases, with 17 bases of the junction left unmatched. Germline CDR1 reads MRHNA; CDR2 reads SNTAGT. The CDR3 is CAIEQDGQDANGYTF. The CDR3 DNA reads TGTGCCATCGAGCAAGACGGACAGGATGCTAATGGCTACACCTTC.

This chain connects TRBV5-1 to TRBJ2-1; 13 bases align to TRBD2. The ends lost 3 bases at V and 8 bases at J; junction bases unmatched: 5. Germline CDR1 reads SGHRS; CDR2 reads YFSETQ. This CDR3 has 15 amino acids. This CDR3 is CASSSWTSGSDEQFF. CDR3 sequence (DNA): TGCGCCAGCAGCTCCTGGACTAGCGGGAGCGATGAGCAGTTCTTC.

With regard to this clone: Within the sample, other DNA sequences also encode this same CDR3. The chain has TRBV9 and TRBJ2-2; D is uncertain. Trimming pared 0 bases from V and 5 bases from J, leaving 2 bases between. Germline values: CDR1 SGDLS, CDR2 YYNGEE. The CDR3 has 12 amino acids. CDR3 sequence: CASSVGTGELFF. The DNA of the CDR3 is TGTGCCAGCAGCGTAGGAACCGGGGAGCTGTTTTTT.

This clone is a singleton in its sample. The V call is TRBV6-6, the J call TRBJ2-7; D is possibly TRBD2 (5 bases). V was shortened by 3 bases and J by 5 bases, with 11 bases between the two germline ends. This CDR3 comprises 13 residues. Germline V CDR1 and CDR2: MNHNY, SVGAGI (reference sequence). CDR3 sequence: CASSYTSGDEQYF. Here the CDR3 DNA reads TGTGCCAGCAGTTATACCTCCGGGGACGAGCAGTACTTC.

The rearrangement joins TRBV19 to TRBJ2-3, with unresolved D. Trimming pared 4 bases from V and 1 base from J, leaving 9 bases between. The germline gives CDR1 LNHDA, CDR2 SQIVND (reference sequence). This CDR3 is 14 amino acids long. This CDR3 is CASSTRPGTDTQYF. Here the CDR3 DNA reads TGTGCCAGTAGTACGCGACCAGGCACAGATACGCAGTATTTT. The complete variable domain, with remaining parts taken from reference TRBV19 and TRBJ2-3, reads DGGITQSPKYLFRKEGQNVTLSCEQNLNHDAMYWYRQDPGQGLRLIYYSQIVNDFQKGDIAEGYSVSREKKESFPLTVTSAQKNPTAFYLCASSTRPGTDTQYFGPGTRLTVL.

There are a few counts of this clone. The chain is built from TRBV7-9 and TRBJ1-5; D is uncertain. Germline CDR1 and CDR2: SEHNR and FQNEAQ (reference sequence). The CDR3 runs to 12 residues. V shed 4 bases and J shed 8 bases, with 9 bases lying between them. Here the CDR3 reads CASSSGLEPQHF. CDR3 bases: TGTGCCAGCAGCTCGGGGTTAGAGCCCCAGCATTTT.

This clone came up once. The V call is TRBV10-1, the J call TRBJ1-2; D is perhaps TRBD1 (5 bases). CDR1 WNHNN and CDR2 SYGVQD come from the germline V gene (reference sequence). CDR3 size: 20 residues. Trimming removed 4 bases from V and 4 bases from J, with 31 bases in between. CDR3 amino acids: CASSVKERGPFLPRPYGYTF. CDR3 DNA sequence: TGCGCCAGCAGTGTGAAGGAAAGGGGACCTTTCCTGCCCAGGCCCTATGGCTACACCTTC.

This clone was observed a few times. The chain joins TRBV27 to TRBJ2-3, with no clear D. This CDR3 is built from 11 residues. In germline, CDR1 is MNHEY, CDR2 SMNVEV (reference sequence). Trimming removed 8 bases from V and 9 bases from J, with 12 bases in between. Here the CDR3 reads CASRTSSTQYF. The CDR3 coding sequence is TGTGCCAGCCGGACCAGTTCAACGCAGTATTTT.

The chain uses TRBV6-5 and TRBJ2-2, with TRBD2 as a possible D gene (5 bases). The CDR3 covers 13 residues. Trimming pared 6 bases from V and 5 bases from J, leaving 10 bases between. CDR1 MNHEY and CDR2 SVGAGI come from the germline V gene. This CDR3 reads CASRRVLTGELFF. The CDR3 DNA sequence: TGTGCCAGCAGGAGGGTTTTAACCGGGGAGCTGTTTTTT.

The gene calls are TRBV7-6 and TRBJ1-1; the D is unclear. V was clipped by 2 bases and J by 1 base, with 11 bases between them. Germline lookup yields CDR1 SGHVS and CDR2 FNYEAQ. The CDR3 loop spans 15 amino acids. The CDR3: CASSLWQARNTEAFF. The CDR3 coding sequence is TGTGCCAGCAGCTTATGGCAGGCTCGGAACACTGAAGCTTTCTTT.

This clone was detected a few times. V is TRBV2 and J is TRBJ1-1, with D possibly matching TRBD1 (5 bases). Deletions cut 6 bases from V and 6 bases from J, with 5 bases between. Germline V lookup: CDR1 SNHLY, CDR2 FYNNEI. The CDR3 contains 10 residues. The DNA of the CDR3 is TGTGCCAGCAGGGGGGCTGAAGCTTTCTTT. Translated, it gives CASRGAEAFF.

The rearrangement links TRBV13 to TRBJ2-1, with D maybe TRBD2 (6 bases). Germline V lookup: CDR1 PRHDT, CDR2 FYEKMQ (reference sequence). V lost 8 bases and J lost 1, with 12 bases in between. The CDR3 extends over 14 amino acids. The chain's CDR3 is CASGWRGSYNEQFF. The DNA for the CDR3 is TGTGCCAGCGGTTGGAGGGGTTCCTACAATGAGCAGTTCTTC.

The chain links TRBV12-5 to TRBJ2-1, with no clear D. V was trimmed by 2 bases and J by 8 bases, leaving 7 bases between them. There are 12 residues in the CDR3. The germline gives CDR1 LGHNT, CDR2 FRNRAP. CDR3 DNA: TGTGCTAGTGGTTTGCATTTCGATGAGCAGTTCTTC. The encoded protein is CASGLHFDEQFF.

This chain uses TRBV20-1 with TRBJ1-5; D gene ambiguous. The length of the CDR3 is 9 residues. The germline CDR1 and CDR2 sequences are DFQATT and SNEGSKA (reference sequence). V dropped 5 bases and J dropped 7 bases, with 3 bases sitting between them. The CDR3 region is CSAGQPQHF. The CDR3 DNA reads as TGCAGTGCTGGGCAGCCCCAGCATTTT.